Following are 23 T cell receptor beta chains from one sample sequenced in a study of identical twins. MiXCR, run by TCRdb on the 5' RACE reads, gives a single entry per CDR3 protein. The data show 700,000 to 950,000 distinct CDR3 sequences, 9% to 15% seen once. These data also featured in a second study, about yellow fever vaccine responses in identical twins.

The sample was PBMCs. These receptors were collected from a woman under 30 in good health.

This clonotype has just a few counts. One end of the junction does not line up with germline, which may come from a read error. J is TRBJ1-1 and V is TRBV5-1; TRBD1 is a possible D gene (6 bases). This CDR3 spans 16 amino acids. The germline V gene encodes CDR1 SGHRS and CDR2 YFSETQ. The CDR3 reads CASTLGATALNTEAFF. The DNA of the CDR3 is TGCGCCAGCACCTTGGGGGCAACAGCACTGAACACTGAAGCTTTCTTT.

This chain links TRBV3-1 with TRBJ1-2; D not certain. The CDR3 is made up of 15 amino acids. CDR1 and CDR2 (germline): LGHDT, YNNKEL (reference sequence). V lost 1 base and J lost 4, with 13 bases in between. The chain's CDR3 is CASSQGDRPGYGYTF. Written as DNA, the CDR3 is TGTGCCAGCAGCCAAGGAGACCGCCCGGGCTATGGCTACACCTTC.

The chain has TRBV12-3 or TRBV12-4 and TRBJ1-2; 7 bases line up with TRBD1. The CDR3 loop spans 14 amino acids. The ends lost 2 bases at V and 3 bases at J; junction bases unmatched: 3. The CDR3 sequence is CASSLRGHDYGYTF. The CDR3 DNA follows: TGTGCCAGCAGTTTAAGGGGGCACGACTATGGCTACACCTTC.

This clonotype was picked up many times. V and J are TRBV12-3 or TRBV12-4 and TRBJ2-2; TRBD2 aligns across 7 bases. After removal of 11 bases from V and 8 bases from J, the junction contained 14 bases not matched to a gene. The CDR3 loop spans 14 amino acids. In nucleotides, the CDR3 is TGTGCCCTTAGTGGGCTAGCGGAGCGGGGGGAGCTGTTTTTT. As protein: CALSGLAERGELFF.

This clonotype was seen more than once but under ten times. The chain carries TRBV9 and TRBJ1-4, with unresolved D. The CDR3 extends over 14 amino acids. V lost 0 bases and J lost 13, with 16 bases in between. CDR1 SGDLS and CDR2 YYNGEE come from the germline V gene. CDR3 nucleotide sequence: TGTGCCAGCAGCGTAGCTTCAGGTGGTGGGGTACTGTTTTTT. Translation gives CASSVASGGGVLFF.

The sample holds many counts of this clonotype. The chain carries TRBV9 and TRBJ2-7; 8 bases are a match to TRBD2. The germline CDR1 and CDR2 sequences are SGDLS and YYNGEE. This CDR3 has 14 amino acids. Trimming removed 0 bases from V and 4 bases from J; junction bases left unmatched: 3. In nucleotides, the CDR3 is TGTGCCAGCAGCGTAGACGGGAGGGGTTACGAGCAGTACTTC. Translation gives CASSVDGRGYEQYF.

V usage is TRBV3-1 and J usage is TRBJ2-2; unclear D gene. The length of the CDR3 is 13 residues. Deletions cut 3 bases from V and 10 bases from J, with 12 bases between. Per the germline V gene, CDR1 is LGHDT and CDR2 is YNNKEL (reference sequence). CDR3 residues: CASSQGWAKELFF. The DNA of the CDR3 is TGTGCCAGCAGCCAGGGCTGGGCAAAGGAGCTGTTTTTT.

This clonotype came up a few times. V gene TRBV20-1 combines with J gene TRBJ2-7; D ambiguous. V lost 3 bases, J lost 4 bases, and 10 bases lay in between. The germline CDR1 and CDR2 sequences are DFQATT and SNEGSKA (reference sequence). The CDR3 loop spans 12 amino acids. CDR3 bases: TGCAGTGCTAGGGGCCCCTCTTACGAGCAGTACTTC. Translation gives CSARGPSYEQYF.

In its sample, this clonotype was seen a few times. V usage is TRBV29-1 and J usage is TRBJ1-3; D ambiguous. This CDR3 has 12 residues. Per germline, CDR1 SQVTM and CDR2 ANQGSEA. The V gene lost 4 bases and the J gene lost 0 bases, with 4 bases spanning the gap. CDR3 sequence: CSVADSGNTIYF. In DNA, the CDR3 is TGCAGCGTTGCAGACTCTGGAAACACCATATATTTT.

Many counts were recorded for this clonotype. The J gene is TRBJ2-5, the V gene TRBV12-3 or TRBV12-4; a possible D gene is TRBD2 (6 bases). The V end lost 5 bases, the J end lost 5 bases, and 12 bases lay between the germline ends. The CDR3 length is 13 residues. CDR3 protein: CASSPTRMETQYF. CDR3 in DNA: TGTGCCAGCAGTCCGACTAGGATGGAGACCCAGTACTTC.

In its sample, this clonotype was seen a few times. V and J are TRBV14 and TRBJ2-1; D is undetermined. V was cut by 0 bases and J by 3 bases, with 15 bases left in between. The CDR3 sequence is 17 residues long. CDR1 and CDR2 (germline): SGHDN, FVKESK. CDR3 loop: CASSQDRNSRYYNEQFF. The DNA of the CDR3 is TGTGCCAGCAGCCAAGATCGAAATAGCAGATACTACAATGAGCAGTTCTTC. The full variable domain, completed using reference TRBV14 and TRBJ2-1, is EAGVTQFPSHSVIEKGQTVTLRCDPISGHDNLYWYRRVMGKEIKFLLHFVKESKQDESGMPNNRFLAERTGGTYSTLKVQPAELEDSGVYFCASSQDRNSRYYNEQFFGPGTRLTVL.

At least ten counts were recorded for this clonotype. The J gene is TRBJ2-2, the V gene TRBV11-2; 11 bases match TRBD2. This CDR3 has 15 residues. The germline V gene has CDR1 SGHAT and CDR2 FQNNGV. The V segment lost 5 bases and the J segment 6 bases; nucleotides outside the gene matches: 5. CDR3 DNA sequence: TGTGCCAGCAGCAGGAATAGCGGGGGGGCCGGGGAGCTGTTTTTT. Amino acids: CASSRNSGGAGELFF.

This clonotype was detected only a few times. This chain links TRBV12-3 or TRBV12-4 with TRBJ2-7; D uncertain. CDR3 length: 14 residues. V was clipped by 3 bases and J by 5 bases, with 14 bases between them. The CDR3 DNA reads as TGTGCCAGCAGTTTTTACGGCAATGACGACGAGCAGTACTTC. Translating it yields CASSFYGNDDEQYF.

This clonotype was counted a few times. The chain recombines TRBV6-1 with TRBJ1-4; D gene ambiguous. The CDR3 consists of 15 residues. Germline assignment: CDR1 MNHNS and CDR2 SASEGT. V gave up 5 bases and J gave up 0 bases, with 10 bases separating them. The CDR3 DNA reads TGTGCCAGCAGTAAACAGACAACAACTAATGAAAAACTGTTTTTT. It codes for CASSKQTTTNEKLFF.

This clonotype was counted at least ten times. The rearrangement links TRBV6-6 to TRBJ1-5; D ambiguous. This CDR3 spans 12 amino acids. Germline assignment: CDR1 MNHNY and CDR2 SVGAGI (reference sequence). V dropped 6 bases and J dropped 0 bases, with 3 bases sitting between them. The chain's CDR3 is CASRVSNQPQHF. In DNA, the CDR3 is TGTGCCAGCAGGGTTAGCAATCAGCCCCAGCATTTT.

The V and J genes are TRBV20-1 and TRBJ2-7; TRBD1 is a possible D gene (6 bases). Germline loops: CDR1 DFQATT, CDR2 SNEGSKA (reference sequence). V shed 4 bases and J shed 1 base, with 17 bases lying between them. The length of the CDR3 is 15 residues. CDR3 in amino acids: CSAIYPHRVSYEQYV. CDR3 bases: TGCAGTGCTATCTACCCCCACAGGGTATCCTACGAGCAGTACGTC.

In this sample, this clonotype turned up a few times. The chain combines TRBV7-6 with TRBJ2-7; TRBD1 matches 7 bases. The CDR3 runs to 15 residues. The junction had 5 bases not matched to a gene; V was cut back by 0 bases and J by 3 bases. The V gene's germline CDR1 is SGHVS and CDR2 FNYEAQ. The CDR3 nucleotides read TGTGCCAGCAGCTTAGCTGGCAGGGGGTTCTACGAGCAGTACTTC. This sequence encodes CASSLAGRGFYEQYF. The full variable domain, its missing parts supplied by reference TRBV7-6 and TRBJ2-7, is GAGVSQSPRYKVTKRGQDVALRCDPISGHVSLYWYRQALGQGPEFLTYFNYEAQQDKSGLPNDRFSAERPEGSISTLTIQRTEQRDSAMYRCASSLAGRGFYEQYFGPGTRLTVT.

This clonotype was seen a handful of times. CDR3 coding DNA: TGTGCCAGCAGTTCTTTCCGGGACAGAGATAATTCACCCCTCCACTTT. Its protein product is CASSSFRDRDNSPLHF. This sequence joins TRBV6-5 and TRBJ1-6; TRBD1 aligns across 7 bases. The CDR3 totals 16 residues. The germline V gene has CDR1 MNHEY and CDR2 SVGAGI. V dropped 4 bases and J dropped 5; count of bases not matched to a gene: 8.

The V gene is TRBV20-1, the J gene TRBJ2-1, with 8 bases fitting TRBD2. The V gene end was trimmed by 5 bases and the J gene end by 7 bases; junction bases not matched to a gene: 25. Germline CDR1 is DFQATT and CDR2 is SNEGSKA (reference sequence). This CDR3 region has 19 residues. The CDR3 here is CSAVTTAGELSGFRNEQFF. DNA of the CDR3: TGCAGTGCTGTAACCACAGCGGGAGAGCTATCCGGATTTCGGAATGAGCAGTTCTTC.

This clonotype appeared a few times. CDR3 nucleotides: TGTGCCAGCAGCTATAAGCCGGGACAGGGAGAGACCCAGTACTTC. Translation gives CASSYKPGQGETQYF. The genes are TRBV9 and TRBJ2-5, with 9 bases that match TRBD1. Per germline, CDR1 SGDLS and CDR2 YYNGEE. The trim removed 4 bases at V and 4 bases at J, leaving 8 bases unmatched. The CDR3 has 15 residues.

This clonotype was picked up a small number of times. The CDR3 bases are TGTGCCAGCAGTTTTCTGCGGTACAATGAGCAGTTCTTC. This gives the protein CASSFLRYNEQFF. V gene TRBV12-3 or TRBV12-4 combines with J gene TRBJ2-1; D gene unclear. The CDR3 has 13 residues. The V gene lost 3 bases and the J gene lost 4 bases, with 7 bases spanning the gap.

The table lists this clonotype with a few counts. The rearrangement joins TRBV12-3 or TRBV12-4 to TRBJ2-4; D possibly corresponds to TRBD2 (6 bases). This CDR3 has 13 amino acids. V lost 7 bases to trimming and J lost 8 bases, with 15 bases between them. CDR3 coding DNA: TGTGCCAGCACCCCGGGAGCTAGAGACATTCAGTACTTC. It encodes CASTPGARDIQYF.

The rearrangement uses TRBV11-2 and TRBJ2-1; 11 positions agree with TRBD2. The CDR3 totals 16 residues. Germline CDR1 reads SGHAT; CDR2 reads FQNNGV. The junction had 6 bases not matched to a gene; V was cut back by 0 bases and J by 8 bases. CDR3 in amino acids: CASSLERGLAVYEQFF. CDR3 nucleotide sequence: TGTGCCAGCAGCTTAGAGAGGGGACTAGCGGTATATGAGCAGTTCTTC.